The 20 T cell receptor beta chains presented below share a single source sample, sequenced in a study of blood T cell repertoires in COVID-19. Generated by immunoSEQ multiplex PCR, the TCRdb table keeps only in-frame clones and is missing some. The sample contains roughly 290,000 clones, 85% to 90% of which appear only once. Sequencing was carried out using PBMCs or T cells enriched from blood (not recorded which). The receptor source for this set is a woman aged 18 to 35 with acute COVID-19.

The chain carries TRBV7-6 and TRBJ1-2, with TRBD1 matching over 10 bases. Trimming at V came to 4 bases and at J to 2 bases, leaving 19 bases not matched to a gene. CDR1 and CDR2 (germline): SGHVS, FNYEAQ. The CDR3 runs to 20 residues. As DNA, the CDR3 is TGTGCCAGCAGCTCCGGGACAGGGGATGGAACGGGAGAGGGGAACTATGGCTACACCTTC. The encoded protein is CASSSGTGDGTGEGNYGYTF.

This chain links TRBV5-1 with TRBJ1-1, with 8 positions matching TRBD1. CDR1 SGHRS and CDR2 YFSETQ come from the germline V gene. The CDR3 sequence is 14 residues long. The junction had 8 bases not matched to a gene; V was cut back by 6 bases and J by 4 bases. The CDR3 nucleotides are TGCGCCAGCACAAGACAGGGGTTGGCCACTGAAGCTTTCTTT. This sequence encodes CASTRQGLATEAFF.

The chain recombines TRBV27 with TRBJ2-7, with 8 bases identical to TRBD1. Per the germline V gene, CDR1 is MNHEY and CDR2 is SMNVEV (reference sequence). V was clipped by 4 bases and J by 3 bases; unmatched bases: 5. The CDR3 covers 14 residues. The CDR3 coding sequence is TGTGCCAGCAGTTCGACAGGGGTTATCTACGAGCAGTACTTC. This encodes CASSSTGVIYEQYF.

This sequence joins TRBV7-9 and TRBJ1-5; D not certain. The germline V gene encodes CDR1 SEHNR and CDR2 FQNEAQ (reference sequence). The CDR3 sequence is 16 residues long. V gave up 3 bases and J gave up 5 bases, with 17 bases separating them. Here the CDR3 DNA reads TGTGCCAGCAGCTTGGGCGTCGGGAGGAAAGATCAGCCCCAGCATTTT. Translation gives CASSLGVGRKDQPQHF.

Turning to this clone: Other DNA sequences in this sample translate to the same CDR3. The chain is built from TRBV18 and TRBJ1-1; D perhaps matches TRBD1 (6 bases). Trimming removed 4 bases from V and 1 base from J, with 7 bases in between. Germline V gives CDR1 KGHSH, CDR2 LQKENI. The CDR3 extends over 13 amino acids. Here the CDR3 reads CASSQGQNTEAFF. The CDR3 DNA reads as TGTGCCAGCTCACAGGGACAGAACACTGAAGCTTTCTTT. Variable domain in full (rest from reference TRBV18 and TRBJ1-1): NAGVMQNPRHLVRRRGQEARLRCSPMKGHSHVYWYRQLPEEGLKFMVYLQKENIIDESGMPKERFSAEFPKEGPSILRIQQVVRGDSAAYFCASSQGQNTEAFFGQGTRLTVV.

The chain is built from TRBV12-3 or TRBV12-4 and TRBJ2-7; D perhaps matches TRBD2 (6 bases). V gave up 5 bases and J gave up 7 bases, with 12 bases separating them. The CDR3 totals 12 residues. CDR3 DNA: TGTGCCAGCAGTCCCAGTGGGGGGGAGCAGTACTTC. This sequence encodes CASSPSGGEQYF.

This clone was found once. Here the CDR3 DNA reads TGTGCCAGTAGTCGGACAGGGGATACATGGAACTATGGCTACACCTTC. It specifies CASSRTGDTWNYGYTF. The chain combines TRBV19 with TRBJ1-2; 9 nucleotides match TRBD1. CDR1 is LNHDA, CDR2 SQIVND, per germline (reference sequence). The length of the CDR3 is 16 residues. The ends lost 5 bases at V and 2 bases at J; junction bases unmatched: 9.

The chain recombines TRBV30 with TRBJ2-7, with D possibly TRBD2 on 6 matching bases. Trimming removed 7 bases at V and 4 bases at J, with 20 bases between. Germline CDR1 reads GTSNPN; CDR2 reads SVGIG (reference sequence). The CDR3 runs 14 residues. CDR3: CASRRALGVYEQYF. The DNA of the CDR3 is TGTGCCTCAAGGAGGGCCTTGGGGGTTTACGAGCAGTACTTC.

Regarding this clone: This sample includes further DNA sequences coding for the same CDR3. The chain carries TRBV6-4 and TRBJ1-1; 9 bases line up with TRBD1. V was pared by 2 bases and J by 4 bases, with 2 bases of the junction left unmatched. This CDR3 has 14 amino acids. Germline lookup yields CDR1 MRHNA and CDR2 SNTAGT. CDR3 sequence reads: CASSDTDRGTEAFF. The CDR3 DNA reads TGTGCCAGCAGTGACACGGACAGGGGCACTGAAGCTTTCTTT.

The chain has TRBV7-9 and TRBJ2-1, with TRBD2 matching over 11 bases. V shed 4 bases, J shed 5 bases, and the junction held 7 bases outside the gene matches. Germline CDR1 is SEHNR and CDR2 is FQNEAQ (reference sequence). The CDR3 covers 16 residues. The CDR3 here is CASSSPGTSGNNEQFF. As DNA, the CDR3 is TGTGCCAGCAGCTCCCCTGGGACTAGCGGAAACAATGAGCAGTTCTTC. The full variable domain, with the rest looked up from reference TRBV7-9 and TRBJ2-1, is DTGVSQNPRHKITKRGQNVTFRCDPISEHNRLYWYRQTLGQGPEFLTYFQNEAQLEKSRLLSDRFSAERPKGSFSTLEIQRTEQGDSAMYLCASSSPGTSGNNEQFFGPGTRLTVL.

This clone was seen only once. The V call is TRBV15, the J call TRBJ2-2, with D perhaps matching TRBD2 (5 bases). Trimming removed 3 bases from V and 1 base from J, with 9 bases in between. Germline CDR1 LNHNV, CDR2 YYDKDF (reference sequence). The CDR3 has 15 amino acids. CDR3 sequence reads: CATSRDWRNTGELFF. In nucleotides, the CDR3 is TGTGCCACCAGCAGGGACTGGCGGAACACCGGGGAGCTGTTTTTT.

This chain links TRBV18 with TRBJ2-3; D is possibly TRBD2 (6 bases). Germline V gives CDR1 KGHSH, CDR2 LQKENI. Trimming removed 3 bases from V and 0 bases from J, with 10 bases in between. This CDR3 spans 15 amino acids. CDR3 in amino acids: CASSPGLASTDTQYF. The CDR3 DNA is TGTGCCAGCTCACCGGGACTCGCTAGCACAGATACGCAGTATTTT.

This clone was counted a single time. This rearrangement joins TRBV28 to TRBJ1-1; 8 bases match TRBD1. V dropped 2 bases and J dropped 0; count of bases not matched to a gene: 2. Germline assignment: CDR1 MDHEN and CDR2 SYDVKM. The length of the CDR3 is 15 residues. The DNA of the CDR3 is TGTGCCAGCAGTTTACCGGACAGGGTGAACACTGAAGCTTTCTTT. Translating gives CASSLPDRVNTEAFF.

The gene calls are TRBV7-9 and TRBJ1-5; 8 bases line up with TRBD1. V gave up 5 bases and J gave up 6 bases; unmatched junction bases: 6. The CDR3 loop spans 14 amino acids. Germline CDR1 SEHNR, CDR2 FQNEAQ (reference sequence). The CDR3 sequence: CASSEDRVGQPQHF. The CDR3, as DNA: TGTGCCAGCAGCGAGGACAGGGTAGGTCAGCCCCAGCATTTT.

J is TRBJ1-5 and V is TRBV23-1; weak D call: TRBD1 (6 bases). TRBV23-1 is noted as an ORF with a role that remains uncertain. This CDR3 spans 16 amino acids. V shed 4 bases and J shed 0 bases, with 13 bases lying between them. The chain's CDR3 is CASSPPDRNSNQPQHF. The DNA for the CDR3 is TGCGCCAGCAGTCCTCCGGACAGAAATAGCAATCAGCCCCAGCATTTT.

The rearrangement joins TRBV10-3 to TRBJ2-3; 10 nucleotides agree with TRBD2. The CDR3 sequence is 18 residues long. The V gene end was trimmed by 0 bases and the J gene end by 2 bases; junction bases not matched to a gene: 8. In germline, CDR1 is ENHRY, CDR2 SYGVKD. CDR3 loop: CAISESAGLAGVTDTQYF. Here the CDR3 DNA reads TGTGCCATCAGTGAGTCAGCGGGGCTAGCGGGAGTCACAGATACGCAGTATTTT.

The CDR3, as DNA: TGCGCCAGCAGCCCAAGGACTAGCGGGAGCCTTGACTACGAGCAGTACTTC. Its translation: CASSPRTSGSLDYEQYF. V usage is TRBV5-1 and J usage is TRBJ2-7; 13 nucleotides align to TRBD2. V was pared by 4 bases and J by 3 bases, with 10 bases of the junction left unmatched. This CDR3 comprises 17 residues. The germline V gene encodes CDR1 SGHRS and CDR2 YFSETQ.

This clone has only one observation. The CDR3 DNA reads as TGTGCCAGCAGCGAAAATCTTGGGGGGGCGCAGGGAGGAGCTTTCTTT. This translates into CASSENLGGAQGGAFF. The chain carries TRBV3-1 (or the pseudogene TRBV3-2) and TRBJ1-1; D is perhaps TRBD1 (6 bases). The V end was cut by 5 bases, the J end by 10 bases, with 26 bases between. Germline lookup yields CDR1 LGHDT and CDR2 YNNKEL (reference sequence). This CDR3 has 16 residues.

The chain joins TRBV9 to TRBJ2-3, with 7 nucleotides matching TRBD2. From germline, CDR1 is SGDLS and CDR2 YYNGEE. The CDR3 spans 16 residues. V shed 0 bases, J shed 0 bases, and the junction held 4 bases outside the gene matches. CDR3: CASSVERGGSTDTQYF. The DNA for the CDR3 is TGTGCCAGCAGCGTAGAACGGGGAGGGAGCACAGATACGCAGTATTTT.

The rearrangement joins TRBV2 to TRBJ2-5; 13 nucleotides line up with TRBD2. The germline CDR1 and CDR2 sequences are SNHLY and FYNNEI. After removal of 3 bases from V and 3 bases from J, the junction contained 4 bases not matched to a gene. The CDR3 runs 16 residues. CDR3 coding DNA: TGTGCCAGCAGTGATTGGACTAGCGGGAGAGAAGAGACCCAGTACTTC. It translates to CASSDWTSGREETQYF.